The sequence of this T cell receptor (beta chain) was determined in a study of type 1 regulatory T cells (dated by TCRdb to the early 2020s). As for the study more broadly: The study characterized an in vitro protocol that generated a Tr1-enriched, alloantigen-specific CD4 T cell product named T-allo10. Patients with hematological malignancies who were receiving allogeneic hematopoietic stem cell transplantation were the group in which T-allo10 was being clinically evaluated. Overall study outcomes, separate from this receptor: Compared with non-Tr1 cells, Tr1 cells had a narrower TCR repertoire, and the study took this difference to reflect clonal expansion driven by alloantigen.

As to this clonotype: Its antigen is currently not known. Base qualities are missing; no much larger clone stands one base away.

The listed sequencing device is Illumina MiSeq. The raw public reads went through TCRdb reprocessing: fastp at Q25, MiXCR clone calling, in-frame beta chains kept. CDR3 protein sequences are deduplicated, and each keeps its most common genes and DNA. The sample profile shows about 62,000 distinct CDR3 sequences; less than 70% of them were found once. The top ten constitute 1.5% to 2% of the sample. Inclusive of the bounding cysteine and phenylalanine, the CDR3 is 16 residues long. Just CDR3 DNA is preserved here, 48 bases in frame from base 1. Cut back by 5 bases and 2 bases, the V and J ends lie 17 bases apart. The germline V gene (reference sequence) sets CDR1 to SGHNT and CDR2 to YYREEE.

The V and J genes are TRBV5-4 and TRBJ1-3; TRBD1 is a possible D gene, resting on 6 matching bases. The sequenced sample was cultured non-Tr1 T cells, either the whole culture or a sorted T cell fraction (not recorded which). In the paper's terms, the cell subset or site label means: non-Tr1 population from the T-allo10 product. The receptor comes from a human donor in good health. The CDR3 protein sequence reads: CASSQIGGPTGNTIYF. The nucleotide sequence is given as TGTGCCAGCAGTCAGATCGGGGGGCCAACTGGAAACACCATATATTTT.